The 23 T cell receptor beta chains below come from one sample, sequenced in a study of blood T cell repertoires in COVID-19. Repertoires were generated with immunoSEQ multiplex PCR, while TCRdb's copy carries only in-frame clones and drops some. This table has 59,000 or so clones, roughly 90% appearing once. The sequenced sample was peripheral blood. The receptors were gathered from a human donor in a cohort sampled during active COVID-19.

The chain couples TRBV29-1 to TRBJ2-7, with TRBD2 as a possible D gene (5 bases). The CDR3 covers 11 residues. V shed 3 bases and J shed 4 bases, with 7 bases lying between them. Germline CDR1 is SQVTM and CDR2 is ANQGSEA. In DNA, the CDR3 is TGCAGCGTTGAGAGGGATTACGAGCAGTACTTC. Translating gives CSVERDYEQYF.

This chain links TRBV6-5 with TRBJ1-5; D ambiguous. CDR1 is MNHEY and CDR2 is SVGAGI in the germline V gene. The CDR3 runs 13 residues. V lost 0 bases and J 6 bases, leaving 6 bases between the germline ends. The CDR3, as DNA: TGTGCCAGCAGTTACTCGACTGGTCAGCCCCAGCATTTT. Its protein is CASSYSTGQPQHF.

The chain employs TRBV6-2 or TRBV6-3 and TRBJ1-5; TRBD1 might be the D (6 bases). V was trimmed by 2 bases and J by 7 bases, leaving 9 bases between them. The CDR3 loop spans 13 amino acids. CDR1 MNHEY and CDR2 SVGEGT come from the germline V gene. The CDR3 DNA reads TGTGCCAGCAGTTACCATCAGGGGCAGCCCCAGCATTTT. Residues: CASSYHQGQPQHF.

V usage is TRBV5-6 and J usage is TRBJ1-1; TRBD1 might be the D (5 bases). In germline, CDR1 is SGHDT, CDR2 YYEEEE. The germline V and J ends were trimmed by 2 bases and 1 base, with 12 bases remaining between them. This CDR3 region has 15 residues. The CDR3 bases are TGTGCCAGCAGCTTCGACAGCTACGGGAACACTGAAGCTTTCTTT. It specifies CASSFDSYGNTEAFF.

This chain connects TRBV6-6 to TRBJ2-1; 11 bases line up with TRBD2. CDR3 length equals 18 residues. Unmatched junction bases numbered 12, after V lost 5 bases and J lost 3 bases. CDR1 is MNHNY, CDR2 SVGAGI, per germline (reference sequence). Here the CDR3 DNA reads TGTGCCAGCAGTCTCCATCCCGTAGCGGGAGGGCTCTACAATGAGCAGTTCTTC. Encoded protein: CASSLHPVAGGLYNEQFF.

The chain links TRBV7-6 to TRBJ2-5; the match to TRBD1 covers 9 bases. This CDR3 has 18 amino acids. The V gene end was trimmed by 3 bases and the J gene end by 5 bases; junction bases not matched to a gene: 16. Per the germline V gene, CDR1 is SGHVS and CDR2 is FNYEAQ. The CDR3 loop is CASSFGVGTGTSGETQYF. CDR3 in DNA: TGTGCCAGCAGCTTTGGTGTTGGGACAGGGACCTCGGGGGAGACCCAGTACTTC.

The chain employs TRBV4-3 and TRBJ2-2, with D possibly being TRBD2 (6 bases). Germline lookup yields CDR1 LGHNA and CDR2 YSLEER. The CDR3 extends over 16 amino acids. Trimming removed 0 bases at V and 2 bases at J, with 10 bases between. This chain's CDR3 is CASSQEVGLNTGELFF. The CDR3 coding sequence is TGCGCCAGCAGCCAAGAAGTAGGACTAAACACCGGGGAGCTGTTTTTT.

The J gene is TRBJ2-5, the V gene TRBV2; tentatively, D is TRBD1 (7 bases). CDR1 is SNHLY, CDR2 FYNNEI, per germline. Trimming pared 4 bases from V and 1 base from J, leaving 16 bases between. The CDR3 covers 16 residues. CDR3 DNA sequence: TGTGCCAGCAGTGGCGCCCCAGGGGGGCCCCAAGAGACCCAGTACTTC. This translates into CASSGAPGGPQETQYF.

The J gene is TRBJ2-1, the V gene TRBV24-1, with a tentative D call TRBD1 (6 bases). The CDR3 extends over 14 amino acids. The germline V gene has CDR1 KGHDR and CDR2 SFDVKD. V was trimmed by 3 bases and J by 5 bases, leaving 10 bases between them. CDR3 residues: CATSDHGQNNEQFF. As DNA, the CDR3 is TGTGCCACCAGTGATCATGGACAGAACAATGAGCAGTTCTTC.

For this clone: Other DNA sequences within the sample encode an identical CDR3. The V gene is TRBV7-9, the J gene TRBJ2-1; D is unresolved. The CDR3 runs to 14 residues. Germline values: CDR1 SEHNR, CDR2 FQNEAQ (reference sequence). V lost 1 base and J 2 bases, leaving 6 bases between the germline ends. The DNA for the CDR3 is TGTGCCAGCAGCTTAGGACTGGCCTACAATGAGCAGTTCTTC. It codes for CASSLGLAYNEQFF. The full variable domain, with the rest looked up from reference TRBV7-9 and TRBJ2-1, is DTGVSQNPRHKITKRGQNVTFRCDPISEHNRLYWYRQTLGQGPEFLTYFQNEAQLEKSRLLSDRFSAERPKGSFSTLEIQRTEQGDSAMYLCASSLGLAYNEQFFGPGTRLTVL.

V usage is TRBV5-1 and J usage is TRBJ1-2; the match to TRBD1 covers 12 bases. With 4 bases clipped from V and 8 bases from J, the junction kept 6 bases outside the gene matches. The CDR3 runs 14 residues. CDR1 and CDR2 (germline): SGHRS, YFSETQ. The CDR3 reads CASSPGQGASGYTF. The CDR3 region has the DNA TGCGCCAGCAGCCCGGGACAGGGGGCGTCGGGCTACACCTTC.

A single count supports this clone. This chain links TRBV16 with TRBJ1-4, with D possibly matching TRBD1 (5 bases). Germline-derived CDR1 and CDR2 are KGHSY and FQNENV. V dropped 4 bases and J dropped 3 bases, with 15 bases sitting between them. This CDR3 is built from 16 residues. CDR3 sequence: CASSPAQGLPNEKLFF. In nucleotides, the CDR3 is TGTGCCAGCAGCCCTGCCCAGGGACTGCCTAATGAAAAACTGTTTTTT.

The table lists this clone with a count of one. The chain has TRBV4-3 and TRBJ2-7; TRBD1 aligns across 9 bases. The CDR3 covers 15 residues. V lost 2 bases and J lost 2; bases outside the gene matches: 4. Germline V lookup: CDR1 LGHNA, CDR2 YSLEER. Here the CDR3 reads CASSQRDRATYEQYF. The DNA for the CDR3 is TGCGCCAGCAGCCAACGGGACAGGGCTACCTACGAGCAGTACTTC.

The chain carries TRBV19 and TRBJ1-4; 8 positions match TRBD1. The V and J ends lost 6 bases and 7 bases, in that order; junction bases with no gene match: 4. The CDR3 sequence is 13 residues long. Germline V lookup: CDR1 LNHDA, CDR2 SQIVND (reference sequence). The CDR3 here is CASRGQDFEKLFF. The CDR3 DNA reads TGTGCCAGTAGGGGACAGGACTTTGAAAAACTGTTTTTT.

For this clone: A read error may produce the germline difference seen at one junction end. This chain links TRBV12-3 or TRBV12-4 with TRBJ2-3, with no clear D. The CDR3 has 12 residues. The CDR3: CASRRRTDTQYF. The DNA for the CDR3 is TGTGCCAGCAGGCGCCGCACGGATACGCAGTATTTT.

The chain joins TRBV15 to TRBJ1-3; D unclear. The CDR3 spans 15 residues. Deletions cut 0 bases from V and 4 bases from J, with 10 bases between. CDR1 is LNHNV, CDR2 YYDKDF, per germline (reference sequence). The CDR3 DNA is TGTGCCACCAGCAGAGATCTCGTAGCCGGAAACACCATATATTTT. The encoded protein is CATSRDLVAGNTIYF. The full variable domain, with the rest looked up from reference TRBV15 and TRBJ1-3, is DAMVIQNPRYQVTQFGKPVTLSCSQTLNHNVMYWYQQKSSQAPKLLFHYYDKDFNNEADTPDNFQSRRPNTSFCFLDIRSPGLGDTAMYLCATSRDLVAGNTIYFGEGSWLTVV.

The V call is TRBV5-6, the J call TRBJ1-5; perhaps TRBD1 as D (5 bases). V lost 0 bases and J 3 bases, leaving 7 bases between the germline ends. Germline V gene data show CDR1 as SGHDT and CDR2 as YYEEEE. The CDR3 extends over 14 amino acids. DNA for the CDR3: TGTGCCAGCAGCTTGGGACAGTTCAATCAGCCCCAGCATTTT. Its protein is CASSLGQFNQPQHF.

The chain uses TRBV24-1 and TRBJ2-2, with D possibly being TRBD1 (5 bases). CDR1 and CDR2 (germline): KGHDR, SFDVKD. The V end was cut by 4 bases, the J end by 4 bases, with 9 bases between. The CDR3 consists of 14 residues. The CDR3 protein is CATSDFDSTGELFF. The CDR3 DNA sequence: TGTGCCACCAGTGACTTCGACAGCACCGGGGAGCTGTTTTTT.

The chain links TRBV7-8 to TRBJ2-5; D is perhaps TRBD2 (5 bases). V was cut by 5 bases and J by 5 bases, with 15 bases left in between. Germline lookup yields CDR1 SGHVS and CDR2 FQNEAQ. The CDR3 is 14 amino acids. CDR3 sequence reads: CASSAMTTGETQYF. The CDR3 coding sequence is TGTGCCAGCAGCGCTATGACGACGGGGGAGACCCAGTACTTC.

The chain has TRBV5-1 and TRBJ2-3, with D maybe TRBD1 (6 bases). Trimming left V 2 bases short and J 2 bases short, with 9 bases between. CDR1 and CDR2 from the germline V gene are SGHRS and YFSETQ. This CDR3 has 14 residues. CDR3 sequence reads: CASSFTGFTDTQYF. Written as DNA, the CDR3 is TGCGCCAGCAGCTTCACAGGGTTCACAGATACGCAGTATTTT.

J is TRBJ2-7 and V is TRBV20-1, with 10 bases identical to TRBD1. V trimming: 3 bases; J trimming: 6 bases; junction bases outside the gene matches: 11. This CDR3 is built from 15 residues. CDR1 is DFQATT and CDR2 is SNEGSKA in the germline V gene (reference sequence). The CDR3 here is CSASWMGQGFREQYF. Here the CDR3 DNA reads TGCAGTGCTAGTTGGATGGGACAGGGGTTTCGCGAGCAGTACTTC.

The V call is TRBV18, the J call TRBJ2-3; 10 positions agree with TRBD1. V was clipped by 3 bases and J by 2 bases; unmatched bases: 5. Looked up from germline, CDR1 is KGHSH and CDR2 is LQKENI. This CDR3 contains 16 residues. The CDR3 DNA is TGTGCCAGCTCACCCTCCGGACAGGGGGTCACAGATACGCAGTATTTT. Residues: CASSPSGQGVTDTQYF.

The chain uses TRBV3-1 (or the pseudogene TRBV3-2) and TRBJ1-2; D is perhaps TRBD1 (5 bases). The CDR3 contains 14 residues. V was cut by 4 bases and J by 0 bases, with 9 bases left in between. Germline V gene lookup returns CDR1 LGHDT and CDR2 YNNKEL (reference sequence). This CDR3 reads CASSRPGANYGYTF. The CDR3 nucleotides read TGTGCCAGCAGCCGGCCGGGGGCTAACTATGGCTACACCTTC.